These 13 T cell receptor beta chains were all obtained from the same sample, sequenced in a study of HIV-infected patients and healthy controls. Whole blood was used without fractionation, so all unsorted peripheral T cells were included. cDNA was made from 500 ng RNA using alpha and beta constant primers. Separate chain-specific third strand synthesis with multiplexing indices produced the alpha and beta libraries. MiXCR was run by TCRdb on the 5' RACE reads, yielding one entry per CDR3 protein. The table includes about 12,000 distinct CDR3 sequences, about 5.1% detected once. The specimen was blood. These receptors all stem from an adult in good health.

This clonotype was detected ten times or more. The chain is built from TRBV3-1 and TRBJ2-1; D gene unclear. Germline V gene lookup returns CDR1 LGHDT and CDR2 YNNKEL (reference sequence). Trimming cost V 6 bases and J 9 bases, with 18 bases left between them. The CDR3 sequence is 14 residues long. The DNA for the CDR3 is TGTGCCAGCAGTTACGTAGAACTGGGGTCTGAGCAGTTCTTC. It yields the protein CASSYVELGSEQFF.

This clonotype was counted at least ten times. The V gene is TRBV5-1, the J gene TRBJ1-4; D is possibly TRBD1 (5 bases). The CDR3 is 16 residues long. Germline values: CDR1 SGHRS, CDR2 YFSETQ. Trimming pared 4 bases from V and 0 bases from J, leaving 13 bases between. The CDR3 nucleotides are TGCGCCAGCAGCCCTGGGACTTTTACAACTAATGAAAAACTGTTTTTT. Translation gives CASSPGTFTTNEKLFF.

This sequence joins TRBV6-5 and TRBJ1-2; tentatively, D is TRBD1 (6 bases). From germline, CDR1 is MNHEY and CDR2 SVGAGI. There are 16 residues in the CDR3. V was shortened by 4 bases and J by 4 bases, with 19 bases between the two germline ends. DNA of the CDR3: TGTGCCAGCAGTTTCCTACAGGGCCTCGTAGGCTATGGCTACACCTTC. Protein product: CASSFLQGLVGYGYTF.

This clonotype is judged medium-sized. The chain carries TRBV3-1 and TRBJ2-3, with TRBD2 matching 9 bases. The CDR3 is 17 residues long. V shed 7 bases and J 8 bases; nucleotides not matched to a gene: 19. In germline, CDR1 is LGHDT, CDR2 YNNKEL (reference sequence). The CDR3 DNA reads TGTGCCAGCACCGGATTACTCCTGAGCGGGGGGCAGGTTACGCAGTATTTT. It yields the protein CASTGLLLSGGQVTQYF.

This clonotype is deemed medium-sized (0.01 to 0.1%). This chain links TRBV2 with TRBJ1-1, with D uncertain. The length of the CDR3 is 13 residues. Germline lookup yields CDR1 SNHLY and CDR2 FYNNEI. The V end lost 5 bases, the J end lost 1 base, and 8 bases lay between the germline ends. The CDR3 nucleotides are TGTGCCAGCAGTCTCCACGGGAACACTGAAGCTTTCTTT. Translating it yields CASSLHGNTEAFF.

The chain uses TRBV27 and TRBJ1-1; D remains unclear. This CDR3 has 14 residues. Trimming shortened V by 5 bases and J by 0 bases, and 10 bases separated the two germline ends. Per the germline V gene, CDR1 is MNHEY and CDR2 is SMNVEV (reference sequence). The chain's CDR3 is CASSLRQMNTEAFF. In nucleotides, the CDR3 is TGTGCCAGCAGTCTACGACAAATGAACACTGAAGCTTTCTTT.

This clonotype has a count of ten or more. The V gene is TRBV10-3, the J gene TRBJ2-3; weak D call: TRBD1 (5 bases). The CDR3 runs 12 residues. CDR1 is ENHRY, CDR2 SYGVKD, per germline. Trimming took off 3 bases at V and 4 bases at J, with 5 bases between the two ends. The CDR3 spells CAISDRADTQYF. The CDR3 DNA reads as TGTGCCATCAGTGACAGGGCAGATACGCAGTATTTT.

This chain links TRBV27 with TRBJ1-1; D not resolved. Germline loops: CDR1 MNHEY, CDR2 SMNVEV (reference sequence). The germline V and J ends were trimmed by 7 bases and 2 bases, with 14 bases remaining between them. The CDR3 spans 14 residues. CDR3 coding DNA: TGTGCCAGCACCCCGAGAGGGAGCAACACTGAAGCTTTCTTT. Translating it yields CASTPRGSNTEAFF.

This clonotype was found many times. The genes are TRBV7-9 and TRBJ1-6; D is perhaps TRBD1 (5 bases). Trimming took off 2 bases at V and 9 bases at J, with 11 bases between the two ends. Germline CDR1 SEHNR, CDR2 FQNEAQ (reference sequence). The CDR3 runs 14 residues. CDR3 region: CASSLSQGASPLHF. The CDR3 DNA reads TGTGCCAGCAGCTTAAGTCAGGGAGCTTCACCCCTCCACTTT.

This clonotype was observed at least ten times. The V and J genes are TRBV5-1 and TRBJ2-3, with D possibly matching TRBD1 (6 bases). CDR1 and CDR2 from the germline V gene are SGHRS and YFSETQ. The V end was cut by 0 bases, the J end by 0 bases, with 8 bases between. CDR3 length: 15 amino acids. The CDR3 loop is CASSLGGRSTDTQYF. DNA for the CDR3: TGCGCCAGCAGCTTGGGGGGGCGGAGCACAGATACGCAGTATTTT.

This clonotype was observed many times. The CDR3 reads CASSEGAENEQYF. DNA of the CDR3: TGTGCCAGCAGTGAGGGGGCTGAGAACGAGCAGTACTTC. The rearrangement uses TRBV6-1 and TRBJ2-7; D may be TRBD1 (6 bases). V lost 3 bases to trimming and J lost 5 bases, with 11 bases between them. The CDR3 consists of 13 residues. Germline V gene lookup returns CDR1 MNHNS and CDR2 SASEGT.

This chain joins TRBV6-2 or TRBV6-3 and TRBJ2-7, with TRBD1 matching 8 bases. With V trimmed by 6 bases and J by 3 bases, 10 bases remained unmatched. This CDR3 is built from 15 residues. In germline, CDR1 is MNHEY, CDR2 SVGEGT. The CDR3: CASSTAGTGVYEQYF. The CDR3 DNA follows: TGTGCCAGCAGCACAGCCGGGACAGGAGTCTACGAGCAGTACTTC.

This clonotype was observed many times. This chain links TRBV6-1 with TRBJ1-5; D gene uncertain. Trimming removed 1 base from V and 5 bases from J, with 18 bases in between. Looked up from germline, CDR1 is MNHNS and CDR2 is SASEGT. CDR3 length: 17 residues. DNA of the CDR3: TGTGCCAGCAGTGAAGGCGAAATTGGACGGCCGCATCAGCCCCAGCATTTT. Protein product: CASSEGEIGRPHQPQHF.